A selection of T cell receptor beta chains follows, all from one sample in a study of CD8 T cells in Susac syndrome. Each CDR3 protein gets one entry after TCRdb re-called the immunoSEQ multiplex PCR reads with MiXCR. Of about 110,000 distinct CDR3 sequences in the sample, approximately 93% are singletons; the top ten hold 0.41%. Sequenced input: CD8+ T cells from PBMCs. The receptors come from a human donor with Susac syndrome. CDR3s include the opening cysteine and the closing phenylalanine or tryptophan. A D gene is named only where the DNA matches it firmly. Rows give clone size only sometimes, using once, few, many, or a class for an expanded clone.

>TRBV5-6|NA|TRBJ2-7|NA
CASSFQLAYEQYF
TGTGCCAGCAGCTTCCAGTTAGCATACGAGCAGTACTTC
>TRBV4-1|NA|TRBJ2-3|once
CASSQGLGPSTDTQYF
TGCGCCAGCAGCCAAGGATTGGGGCCAAGCACAGATACGCAGTATTTT
>TRBV7-2|NA|TRBJ2-7|NA
CASSPLQGMGYEQYF
TGTGCCAGCAGCCCGTTACAGGGAATGGGCTACGAGCAGTACTTC
>TRBV27|NA|TRBJ2-3|NA
CASSRKSSRGPDTQYF
TGTGCCAGCAGTCGAAAAAGTTCCCGTGGCCCAGATACGCAGTATTTT
>TRBV5-6|TRBD1|TRBJ2-5|NA
CASSQDRGRETQYF
TGTGCCAGCAGTCAGGACAGGGGAAGAGAGACCCAGTACTTC
>TRBV29-1|NA|TRBJ1-1|NA
CSVDEQGKAFF
TGCAGCGTTGATGAACAGGGTAAAGCTTTCTTT
>TRBV5-4|NA|TRBJ2-5|NA
CASSFGTLKETQYF
TGTGCCAGCAGCTTCGGGACTCTTAAAGAGACCCAGTACTTC
>TRBV20-1|TRBD2|TRBJ2-1|NA
CSARATQPTSGDSSYNEQFF
TGCAGTGCTAGAGCCACCCAACCGACTAGCGGGGACAGCTCCTACAATGAGCAGTTCTTC
>TRBV28|TRBD2|TRBJ2-1|once
CASSQTSGGWDEQFF
TGTGCCAGCAGTCAGACTAGCGGGGGCTGGGATGAGCAGTTCTTC
>TRBV3-1|TRBD1|TRBJ2-7|NA
CASSQDIDRGLTYEQYF
TGTGCCAGCAGCCAGGATATAGACAGGGGTCTTACCTACGAGCAGTACTTC
>TRBV7-9|NA|TRBJ2-5|NA
CASSFGSSLETQYF
TGTGCCAGCAGCTTTGGGAGCTCCTTAGAGACCCAGTACTTC
>TRBV7-3|NA|TRBJ2-7|NA
CASSLTPDSYEQYF
TGTGCCAGCAGCTTAACTCCCGACAGCTACGAGCAGTACTTC
>TRBV11-1|NA|TRBJ1-5|NA
CASSLDGGNQPQHF
TGTGCCAGCAGCTTAGACGGAGGAAATCAGCCCCAGCATTTT
>TRBV7-8|TRBD2|TRBJ2-7|NA
CASSIGGGAYEQYF
TGTGCCAGCAGTATCGGGGGGGGCGCCTACGAGCAGTACTTC
>TRBV7-8|NA|TRBJ2-3|NA
CASSQVGASTDTQYF
TGTGCCAGCAGCCAGGTTGGGGCTAGCACAGATACGCAGTATTTT
>TRBV4-1|NA|TRBJ2-3|NA
CASSQVGTFPDTQYF
TGCGCCAGCAGCCAAGTTGGGACATTCCCAGATACGCAGTATTTT
>TRBV20-1|NA|TRBJ2-1|NA
CSAREGARSNEQFF
TGCAGTGCTAGAGAGGGGGCGCGTAGCAATGAGCAGTTCTTC
>TRBV7-2|NA|TRBJ2-7|NA
CASSLNRAYEQYF
TGTGCCAGCAGCTTAAACAGGGCCTACGAGCAGTACTTC
>TRBV7-9|NA|TRBJ1-5|NA
CASSLENNQPQHF
TGTGCCAGCAGCTTAGAGAACAATCAGCCCCAGCATTTT
>TRBV9|NA|TRBJ1-1|NA
CASSTPGSGEAFF
TGTGCCAGCAGCACCCCAGGGAGTGGTGAAGCTTTCTTT
>TRBV6-6|TRBD1|TRBJ2-7|NA
CASLQGAGDEQYF
TGTGCCAGCCTGCAGGGGGCCGGCGACGAGCAGTACTTC
>TRBV19|TRBD1|TRBJ1-5|NA
CATEGQGSQPQHF
TGTGCCACCGAGGGACAGGGAAGCCAGCCCCAGCATTTT
>TRBV7-6|TRBD1|TRBJ2-5|NA
CASSWTGAPQETQYF
TGTGCCAGCAGCTGGACAGGGGCACCTCAAGAGACCCAGTACTTC
>TRBV4-3|NA|TRBJ1-1|NA
CASSQVWRDADTEAFF
TGCGCCAGCAGCCAAGTATGGAGGGATGCGGACACTGAAGCTTTCTTT
>TRBV24-1|NA|TRBJ2-1|NA
CATSDRQSEVECEQFF
TGTGCCACCAGTGACCGACAGTCTGAGGTGGAGTGTGAGCAGTTCTTC
>TRBV18|NA|TRBJ1-5|NA
CASSPSGAVAQHF
TGTGCCAGCTCACCGTCAGGCGCGGTGGCCCAGCATTTT
>TRBV4-2|NA|TRBJ2-4|NA
CASSQGYDSRERYF
TGTGCCAGCAGCCAAGGTTACGACTCCCGGGAAAGGTACTTC
>TRBV6-5|TRBD1|TRBJ2-1|NA
CASSYSPGGSYNEQFF
TGTGCCAGCAGTTACTCCCCAGGGGGCAGCTACAATGAGCAGTTCTTC
>TRBV7-9|NA|TRBJ2-7|NA
CASSSAGRRNEQYF
TGTGCCAGCAGCAGCGCGGGGCGTAGGAACGAGCAGTACTTC
>TRBV9|NA|TRBJ2-5|NA
CASSVEDSQETQYF
TGTGCCAGCAGCGTAGAGGACTCCCAAGAGACCCAGTACTTC
>TRBV10-3|TRBD2|TRBJ2-3|NA
CAISLAGGADTQYF
TGTGCCATCAGCCTAGCGGGGGGTGCAGATACGCAGTATTTT
>TRBV11-1|NA|TRBJ2-7|NA
CASSTDLSYEQYF
TGTGCCAGCAGCACCGATCTATCCTACGAGCAGTACTTC
>TRBV6-6|NA|TRBJ2-3|NA
CASSYEGYWPDTQYF
TGTGCCAGCAGTTACGAAGGTTACTGGCCAGATACGCAGTATTTT
>TRBV3-1|NA|TRBJ2-2|NA
CASSQVVGVNTGELFF
TGTGCCAGCAGCCAAGTTGTGGGGGTGAACACCGGGGAGCTGTTTTTT
>TRBV9|NA|TRBJ2-5|NA
CASSIREEETQYF
TGTGCCAGCAGCATCAGGGAAGAAGAGACCCAGTACTTC
>TRBV3-1|NA|TRBJ2-3|NA
CASSQERGSGTDTQYF
TGTGCCAGCAGCCAAGAGAGGGGGAGCGGCACAGATACGCAGTATTTT
>TRBV20-1|NA|TRBJ2-5|NA
CSAPYATQYF
TGCAGTGCGCCCTATGCGACCCAGTACTTC
>TRBV6-5|TRBD1|TRBJ2-3|NA
CASSYRDRVDSDTQYF
TGTGCCAGCAGTTACCGGGACAGGGTGGATTCAGATACGCAGTATTTT
>TRBV20-1|TRBD2|TRBJ2-3|NA
CSASPSATGGSTDTQYF
TGCAGTGCTTCTCCCTCCGCCACCGGGGGGTCCACAGATACGCAGTATTTT
>TRBV29-1|TRBD2|TRBJ2-7|NA
CSVDASGGGSSYEQYF
TGCAGCGTTGACGCTAGCGGGGGGGGAAGCTCCTACGAGCAGTACTTC
>TRBV3-1|TRBD1|TRBJ1-4|NA
CASSSTGPVNELFF
TGTGCCAGCAGCTCGACAGGGCCGGTCAATGAACTGTTTTTT